This is a list of T cell receptor beta chains from one sample in a study of blood T cells in healthy people across ages. Via MiXCR, TCRdb re-called the 5' RACE reads, giving one row per CDR3 protein. This table holds hundreds of thousands of distinct CDR3 sequences, over 20% found once. Sequenced: blood. The receptors shown here come from a man between 65 and 85 years old in good health. Each CDR3 is given with its conserved first and last residue. A D gene is named only where the DNA matches it firmly. The listing skips clone size in some rows; elsewhere it reads once, few, many or a size class.

v_call: TRBV6-5; j_call: TRBJ2-2; cdr3_length: 16; clone_size: few; d_call: TRBD1; cdr3_aa: CASSRDRGQSTGELFF; cdr3_nt: TGTGCCAGCAGCCGGGACAGGGGGCAGTCCACCGGGGAGCTGTTTTTT
v_call: TRBV2; j_call: TRBJ2-7; cdr3_length: 13; clone_size: few; d_call: NA; cdr3_aa: CASSDWGSYEQYF; cdr3_nt: TGTGCCAGCAGTGACTGGGGCTCCTACGAGCAGTACTTC
v_call: TRBV20-1; j_call: TRBJ2-5; cdr3_length: 13; clone_size: NA; d_call: TRBD1; cdr3_aa: CSAQTGGVETQYF; cdr3_nt: TGCAGTGCCCAGACAGGGGGGGTTGAGACCCAGTACTTC
v_call: TRBV20-1; j_call: TRBJ2-7; cdr3_length: 17; clone_size: few; d_call: TRBD2; cdr3_aa: CSARWTKGLAGTYEQYF; cdr3_nt: TGCAGTGCTAGATGGACAAAGGGACTAGCGGGAACTTACGAGCAGTACTTC
v_call: TRBV30; j_call: TRBJ2-5; cdr3_length: 11; clone_size: NA; d_call: NA; cdr3_aa: CACSIQETQYF; cdr3_nt: TGTGCCTGTAGCATCCAAGAGACCCAGTACTTC
v_call: TRBV9; j_call: TRBJ2-7; cdr3_length: 15; clone_size: few; d_call: NA; cdr3_aa: CASSVGNGRGDEQYF; cdr3_nt: TGTGCCAGCAGCGTCGGAAACGGACGGGGCGACGAGCAGTACTTC
v_call: TRBV28; j_call: TRBJ2-7; cdr3_length: 13; clone_size: NA; d_call: TRBD2; cdr3_aa: CASSSGGSREQYF; cdr3_nt: TGTGCCAGCAGTTCCGGGGGGTCTCGCGAGCAGTACTTC
v_call: TRBV7-9; j_call: TRBJ2-1; cdr3_length: 15; clone_size: few; d_call: TRBD2; cdr3_aa: CASSLRLAEDNEQFF; cdr3_nt: TGTGCCAGCAGCTTGCGACTAGCGGAGGACAATGAGCAGTTCTTC
v_call: TRBV5-1; j_call: TRBJ2-3; cdr3_length: 17; clone_size: few; d_call: TRBD2; cdr3_aa: CASSSGLAGASTDTQYF; cdr3_nt: TGCGCCAGCAGCTCAGGACTAGCGGGAGCTAGCACAGATACGCAGTATTTT
v_call: TRBV6-6; j_call: TRBJ2-7; cdr3_length: 14; clone_size: NA; d_call: NA; cdr3_aa: CASRLTGQSHEQYF; cdr3_nt: TGTGCCAGCAGACTTACCGGACAGTCCCACGAGCAGTACTTC
v_call: TRBV12-3/TRBV12-4; j_call: TRBJ2-3; cdr3_length: 11; clone_size: few; d_call: NA; cdr3_aa: CASSKEDTQYF; cdr3_nt: TGTGCCAGCAGTAAGGAGGATACGCAGTATTTT
v_call: TRBV5-1; j_call: TRBJ1-2; cdr3_length: 13; clone_size: NA; d_call: NA; cdr3_aa: CASSLDSRVGHTF; cdr3_nt: TGCGCCAGCAGCTTGGATTCCAGGGTTGGCCACACCTTC
v_call: TRBV7-8; j_call: TRBJ2-7; cdr3_length: 16; clone_size: NA; d_call: NA; cdr3_aa: CASSRRPGTNYGEQYF; cdr3_nt: TGTGCCAGCAGCCGCCGTCCCGGGACCAACTACGGGGAGCAGTACTTC
v_call: TRBV12-3/TRBV12-4; j_call: TRBJ2-3; cdr3_length: 16; clone_size: NA; d_call: NA; cdr3_aa: CASSYSISSGGDTQYF; cdr3_nt: TGTGCCAGCAGTTACAGCATAAGCTCGGGTGGAGATACGCAGTATTTT
v_call: TRBV2; j_call: TRBJ2-4; cdr3_length: 13; clone_size: NA; d_call: NA; cdr3_aa: CASTQTVGNIQHF; cdr3_nt: TGTGCCAGCACCCAAACCGTCGGAAACATTCAGCACTTC
v_call: TRBV15; j_call: TRBJ2-7; cdr3_length: 15; clone_size: few; d_call: TRBD1; cdr3_aa: CATSRERQGAHEQYF; cdr3_nt: TGTGCCACCAGCAGAGAAAGACAGGGGGCTCACGAGCAGTACTTC
v_call: TRBV6-5; j_call: TRBJ2-7; cdr3_length: 14; clone_size: few; d_call: TRBD2; cdr3_aa: CASSKLAATYEQYF; cdr3_nt: TGTGCCAGCAGTAAACTAGCGGCAACCTACGAGCAGTACTTC
v_call: TRBV19; j_call: TRBJ2-1; cdr3_length: 13; clone_size: few; d_call: NA; cdr3_aa: CASKVDSYNEQFF; cdr3_nt: TGTGCCAGTAAGGTGGACTCGTACAATGAGCAGTTCTTC
v_call: TRBV20-1; j_call: TRBJ1-2; cdr3_length: 12; clone_size: NA; d_call: NA; cdr3_aa: CSATDDSYGYTF; cdr3_nt: TGCAGTGCTACAGACGACAGCTATGGCTACACCTTC
v_call: TRBV6-5; j_call: TRBJ2-7; cdr3_length: 14; clone_size: few; d_call: TRBD2; cdr3_aa: CASTRTSGTYEQYF; cdr3_nt: TGTGCCAGCACCAGGACTAGCGGGACCTACGAGCAGTACTTC
v_call: TRBV6-5; j_call: TRBJ1-4; cdr3_length: 14; clone_size: NA; d_call: NA; cdr3_aa: CASRHQTGREKLFF; cdr3_nt: TGTGCCAGCAGACATCAAACAGGGCGGGAAAAACTGTTTTTT
v_call: TRBV7-9; j_call: TRBJ2-1; cdr3_length: 13; clone_size: NA; d_call: NA; cdr3_aa: CASSFRLAYEQFF; cdr3_nt: TGTGCCAGCAGCTTCCGGCTAGCGTATGAGCAGTTCTTC
v_call: TRBV12-3/TRBV12-4; j_call: TRBJ2-7; cdr3_length: 18; clone_size: NA; d_call: NA; cdr3_aa: CASSQWGGGQVGIYEQYF; cdr3_nt: TGTGCCAGCAGTCAATGGGGGGGTGGACAGGTCGGTATCTACGAGCAGTACTTC
v_call: TRBV9; j_call: TRBJ2-7; cdr3_length: 15; clone_size: few; d_call: TRBD1; cdr3_aa: CASSVVWDRTHEQYF; cdr3_nt: TGTGCCAGCAGCGTAGTCTGGGACAGGACCCACGAGCAGTACTTC
v_call: TRBV24-1; j_call: TRBJ2-1; cdr3_length: 15; clone_size: NA; d_call: TRBD2; cdr3_aa: CATSDSGRAYNEQFF; cdr3_nt: TGTGCCACCAGTGATAGCGGGAGAGCCTACAATGAGCAGTTCTTC
v_call: TRBV4-1; j_call: TRBJ2-7; cdr3_length: 16; clone_size: once; d_call: TRBD2; cdr3_aa: CASSQSGTTINYEQYF; cdr3_nt: TGCGCCAGCAGCCAAAGCGGGACTACTATAAACTACGAGCAGTACTTC
v_call: TRBV4-2; j_call: TRBJ1-4; cdr3_length: 16; clone_size: NA; d_call: NA; cdr3_aa: CASSQDSAGANEKLFF; cdr3_nt: TGTGCCAGCAGCCAAGATTCGGCAGGGGCTAATGAAAAACTGTTTTTT
v_call: TRBV20-1; j_call: TRBJ2-1; cdr3_length: 14; clone_size: NA; d_call: TRBD2; cdr3_aa: CSAIAGVSYNEQFF; cdr3_nt: TGCAGTGCGATAGCGGGAGTTTCGTACAATGAGCAGTTCTTC
v_call: TRBV20-1; j_call: TRBJ1-1; cdr3_length: 11; clone_size: few; d_call: NA; cdr3_aa: CSALDGPPAFF; cdr3_nt: TGCAGTGCTTTGGACGGCCCTCCAGCTTTCTTT
v_call: TRBV6-5; j_call: TRBJ1-2; cdr3_length: 13; clone_size: NA; d_call: TRBD1; cdr3_aa: CASSLRDRLGYTF; cdr3_nt: TGTGCCAGCAGCCTCCGGGACAGACTCGGCTACACCTTC
v_call: TRBV20-1; j_call: TRBJ2-7; cdr3_length: 15; clone_size: NA; d_call: NA; cdr3_aa: CSARTHRTSNYEQYF; cdr3_nt: TGCAGTGCTCGAACTCACAGGACCTCAAACTACGAGCAGTACTTC
v_call: TRBV5-1; j_call: TRBJ2-5; cdr3_length: 15; clone_size: NA; d_call: TRBD1; cdr3_aa: CASSLRQGAGETQYF; cdr3_nt: TGCGCCAGCAGCCTACGACAGGGGGCCGGCGAGACCCAGTACTTC
v_call: TRBV5-4; j_call: TRBJ2-1; cdr3_length: 14; clone_size: few; d_call: TRBD2; cdr3_aa: CASSSSGTHNEQFF; cdr3_nt: TGTGCCAGCAGCTCTAGCGGGACCCACAATGAGCAGTTCTTC
v_call: TRBV7-2; j_call: TRBJ2-7; cdr3_length: 15; clone_size: NA; d_call: TRBD1; cdr3_aa: CASSFQGTGSYEQYF; cdr3_nt: TGTGCCAGCAGCTTCCAGGGGACAGGATCCTACGAGCAGTACTTC
v_call: TRBV20-1; j_call: TRBJ2-1; cdr3_length: 12; clone_size: NA; d_call: NA; cdr3_aa: CSARVSVNEQFF; cdr3_nt: TGCAGTGCTAGAGTTAGCGTTAATGAGCAGTTCTTC
v_call: TRBV7-3; j_call: TRBJ2-3; cdr3_length: 15; clone_size: many; d_call: TRBD1; cdr3_aa: CASSLGQGVTDTQYF; cdr3_nt: TGTGCCAGCAGCTTAGGACAGGGAGTAACAGATACGCAGTATTTT
v_call: TRBV18; j_call: TRBJ2-5; cdr3_length: 13; clone_size: few; d_call: NA; cdr3_aa: CASSPRQLETQYF; cdr3_nt: TGTGCCAGCTCACCACGACAGCTAGAGACCCAGTACTTC
v_call: TRBV6-1; j_call: TRBJ1-3; cdr3_length: 17; clone_size: few; d_call: TRBD1; cdr3_aa: CASSALGQVVSGNTIYF; cdr3_nt: TGTGCCAGCAGTGCCCTCGGACAGGTGGTCTCTGGAAACACCATATATTTT
v_call: TRBV20-1; j_call: TRBJ2-7; cdr3_length: 15; clone_size: NA; d_call: NA; cdr3_aa: CSARSQSGGPYEQYF; cdr3_nt: TGCAGTGCTAGATCGCAGAGCGGCGGCCCCTACGAGCAGTACTTC
v_call: TRBV25-1; j_call: TRBJ2-7; cdr3_length: 16; clone_size: NA; d_call: TRBD2; cdr3_aa: CASSDGTSGNFYEQYF; cdr3_nt: TGTGCCAGCAGTGATGGGACTAGCGGGAACTTCTACGAGCAGTACTTC
v_call: TRBV5-1; j_call: TRBJ2-1; cdr3_length: 15; clone_size: few; d_call: TRBD1; cdr3_aa: CASSFTQGANNEQFF; cdr3_nt: TGCGCCAGCAGCTTTACACAGGGGGCCAACAATGAGCAGTTCTTC
v_call: TRBV12-3/TRBV12-4; j_call: TRBJ2-7; cdr3_length: 13; clone_size: NA; d_call: NA; cdr3_aa: CASSFSGVDEQYF; cdr3_nt: TGTGCCAGCAGTTTTTCTGGGGTCGACGAGCAGTACTTC
v_call: TRBV24-1; j_call: TRBJ2-1; cdr3_length: 14; clone_size: NA; d_call: TRBD2; cdr3_aa: CATSDLSGNNEQFF; cdr3_nt: TGTGCCACCAGTGATCTTAGCGGGAACAATGAGCAGTTCTTC